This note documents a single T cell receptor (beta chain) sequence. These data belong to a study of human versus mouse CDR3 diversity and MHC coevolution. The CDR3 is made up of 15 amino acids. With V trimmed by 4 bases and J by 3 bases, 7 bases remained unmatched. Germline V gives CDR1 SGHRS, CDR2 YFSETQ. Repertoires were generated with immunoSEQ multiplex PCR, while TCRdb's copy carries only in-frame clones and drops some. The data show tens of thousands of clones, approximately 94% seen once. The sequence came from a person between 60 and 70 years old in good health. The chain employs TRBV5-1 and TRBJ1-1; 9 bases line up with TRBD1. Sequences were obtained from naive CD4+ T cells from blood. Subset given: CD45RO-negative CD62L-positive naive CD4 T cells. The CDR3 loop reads CASSLQGAQDTEAFF. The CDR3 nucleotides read TGCGCCAGCAGCCTACAGGGGGCGCAGGACACTGAAGCTTTCTTT.